This TCR beta chain was retrieved from a study of OX40 agonist ivuxolimab in advanced cancers. Whole-study context: Ivuxolimab, an antibody acting as an agonist of OX40 (CD134), was used to treat patients. Three patients showed partial responses: one hepatocellular carcinoma and two cutaneous melanoma cases. Prior checkpoint blockade (anti-PD-1, anti-PD-L1 or anti-CTLA-4) was permitted; approximately 44% had it.

Per the germline V gene, CDR1 is MNHNS and CDR2 is SASEGT. The CDR3 length is 15 residues. Trimming stripped 6 bases from V and 2 bases from J, with 16 bases between. This clone was observed a single time. Profiling relied on immunoSEQ multiplex PCR, and the TCRdb table lists in-frame clones only, not all of them. The sample holds 45,000 to 60,000 clones, about nine tenths seen once. Sequenced material: CD4+ or CD8+ T cells sorted from blood, taken in a trial of the OX40 agonist ivuxolimab. The sequence was obtained from an adult with an advanced solid tumor such as melanoma, head and neck, liver or kidney cancer. The chain carries TRBV6-1 and TRBJ1-2, with D maybe TRBD1 (5 bases). CDR3 DNA: TGTGCCAGCAGAGCCGTGGGGGGTCCAAACTATGGCTACACCTTC. Translated, it gives CASRAVGGPNYGYTF.